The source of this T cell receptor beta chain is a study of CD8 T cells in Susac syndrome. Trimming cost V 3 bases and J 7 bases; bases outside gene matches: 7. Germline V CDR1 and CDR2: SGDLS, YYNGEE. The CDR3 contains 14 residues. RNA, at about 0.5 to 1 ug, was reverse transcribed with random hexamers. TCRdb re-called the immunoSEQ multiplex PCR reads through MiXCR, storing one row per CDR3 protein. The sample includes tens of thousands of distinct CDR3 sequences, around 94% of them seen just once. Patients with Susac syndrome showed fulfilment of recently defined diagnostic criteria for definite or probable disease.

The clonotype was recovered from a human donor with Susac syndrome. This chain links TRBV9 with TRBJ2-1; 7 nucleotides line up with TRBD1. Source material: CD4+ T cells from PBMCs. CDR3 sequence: CASSGQGVKNEQFF. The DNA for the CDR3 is TGTGCCAGCAGCGGGCAGGGGGTGAAGAATGAGCAGTTCTTC.